One sample yielded the 10 T cell receptor beta chains listed below, sequenced in a study of T-cell reconstitution after alpha-beta-depleted transplantation in children. During its preparation, the TCRbeta library received unique molecular identifiers. From the PCR reads, TCRdb called clonotypes with MiXCR, one entry per CDR3 protein. Of about 870,000 distinct CDR3 sequences listed, roughly 16% are singletons. This specimen was PBMCs, mostly from graft donor cells, taken 360 days after TCRalphabeta/CD19-depleted stem cell transplant. The source of these receptors is a male patient aged 10 to 17 who had a stem cell transplant for acute lymphoblastic leukemia, so the T cells may come from the graft donor.

This clonotype was counted a few times. The J gene is TRBJ2-2, the V gene TRBV11-3; D is unclear. V was shortened by 3 bases and J by 4 bases, with 12 bases between the two germline ends. Germline loops: CDR1 SGHNT, CDR2 YENEEA. The CDR3 has 15 residues. CDR3 sequence: CASSLSSSSTGELFF. In DNA form, the CDR3 reads TGTGCCAGCAGCTTGTCCTCGAGTTCCACCGGGGAGCTGTTTTTT. Complete variable domain (other parts from reference TRBV11-3 and TRBJ2-2): EAGVVQSPRYKIIEKKQPVAFWCNPISGHNTLYWYLQNLGQGPELLIRYENEEAVDDSQLPKDRFSAERLKGVDSTLKIQPAELGDSAVYLCASSLSSSSTGELFFGEGSRLTVL.

The chain recombines TRBV20-1 with TRBJ2-1; 7 bases line up with TRBD1. Looked up from germline, CDR1 is DFQATT and CDR2 is SNEGSKA (reference sequence). This CDR3 is built from 13 residues. V lost 2 bases and J lost 9; bases outside the gene matches: 7. The CDR3 DNA reads TGCAGTGCTAGACCCAGGGGGAAGGGTGAGCAGTTCTTC. Protein product: CSARPRGKGEQFF.

This clonotype was detected a few times. This sequence joins TRBV7-3 and TRBJ2-3; 8 nucleotides match TRBD1. The V gene's germline CDR1 is SGHTA and CDR2 FQGTGA. The CDR3 loop spans 18 amino acids. J was trimmed by 0 bases and V by 5 bases; bases with no gene match: 13. CDR3 sequence (DNA): TGTGCCAGCAGCCTGCGGACAGGGCTGAAGGGAAGCACAGATACGCAGTATTTT. Encoded protein: CASSLRTGLKGSTDTQYF.

The chain couples TRBV20-1 to TRBJ2-7; 10 bases are shared with TRBD2. This CDR3 has 15 residues. With 1 base clipped from V and 2 bases from J, the junction kept 5 bases outside the gene matches. The germline V gene has CDR1 DFQATT and CDR2 SNEGSKA (reference sequence). Written as DNA, the CDR3 is TGCAGTGCTAGAGCCACTAGCGGGATACCCTACGAGCAGTACTTC. Protein sequence: CSARATSGIPYEQYF.

The rearrangement joins TRBV3-1 to TRBJ2-3, with TRBD2 identical over 12 bases. V lost 3 bases to trimming and J lost 5 bases; unmatched junction nucleotides: 6. CDR1 LGHDT and CDR2 YNNKEL come from the germline V gene (reference sequence). The CDR3 covers 16 residues. The DNA of the CDR3 is TGTGCCAGCAGCCAGTCGACTAGCGGGAGCGTAGATACGCAGTATTTT. Amino acids: CASSQSTSGSVDTQYF.

This clonotype was seen only a few times. The V gene is TRBV5-1, the J gene TRBJ1-1; tentatively, D is TRBD1 (5 bases). Germline V CDR1 and CDR2: SGHRS, YFSETQ. This CDR3 has 14 amino acids. The V end lost 7 bases, the J end lost 1 base, and 14 bases lay between the germline ends. The CDR3 sequence: CASLPGVANTEAFF. CDR3 bases: TGCGCCAGCCTCCCGGGGGTGGCGAACACTGAAGCTTTCTTT.

The chain recombines TRBV5-1 with TRBJ2-7, with 8 nucleotides matching TRBD1. CDR1 SGHRS and CDR2 YFSETQ come from the germline V gene. The CDR3 is 15 amino acids. With 2 bases clipped from V and 1 base from J, the junction kept 5 bases outside the gene matches. DNA for the CDR3: TGCGCCAGCAGCTTCCCAGGGGGCCTTTCCTACGAGCAGTACTTC. It yields the protein CASSFPGGLSYEQYF.

This sequence joins TRBV20-1 and TRBJ2-7; unclear D gene. Germline-derived CDR1 and CDR2 are DFQATT and SNEGSKA (reference sequence). The ends were cut back, 6 bases at V and 2 bases at J, with 14 bases in the middle. CDR3 length: 13 residues. Written as DNA, the CDR3 is TGCAGTGCCCGCTTCGGCGGCACCTACGAGCAGTACTTC. This gives the protein CSARFGGTYEQYF.

In its sample, this clonotype was seen a few times. V and J are TRBV7-9 and TRBJ2-2; TRBD1 is a possible D gene (5 bases). CDR1 SEHNR and CDR2 FQNEAQ come from the germline V gene (reference sequence). The V end was cut by 4 bases, the J end by 6 bases, with 12 bases between. The CDR3 has 14 residues. The CDR3 sequence: CASSSDIRAGELFF. CDR3 coding DNA: TGTGCCAGCAGCTCGGACATCCGCGCCGGGGAGCTGTTTTTT. The variable domain in full, completed from reference TRBV7-9 and TRBJ2-2, reads DTGVSQNPRHKITKRGQNVTFRCDPISEHNRLYWYRQTLGQGPEFLTYFQNEAQLEKSRLLSDRFSAERPKGSFSTLEIQRTEQGDSAMYLCASSSDIRAGELFFGEGSRLTVL.

This clonotype came up a few times. The V call is TRBV7-9, the J call TRBJ1-5; D call uncertain. V lost 2 bases and J lost 3, with 8 bases in between. CDR1 is SEHNR and CDR2 is FQNEAQ in the germline V gene (reference sequence). The CDR3 extends over 14 amino acids. The CDR3 DNA is TGTGCCAGCAGCTTATTTGGTTCCAATCAGCCCCAGCATTTT. Translating gives CASSLFGSNQPQHF.